A selection of T cell receptor beta chains follows, all from one sample in a study of shared clonotypes between healthy human individuals. Profiled with immunoSEQ multiplex PCR; TCRdb holds only in-frame clones, not every one. The table includes around 700,000 clones, about three quarters detected once. The sequenced sample was memory CD4+ T cells sorted from blood. The receptors were gathered from a woman aged 30 to 39 in good health. CDR3s include the opening cysteine and the closing phenylalanine or tryptophan. A D gene is named only where the DNA matches it firmly. Part of the rows lack a size; the others show once, few, many or a class for expanded clones.

TRBD1	TRBJ1-1	.	TRBV6-4	CASSNPRDSNTEAFF	TGTGCCAGCAGCAACCCAAGGGACAGCAACACTGAAGCTTTCTTT
TRBD2	TRBJ2-7	.	TRBV5-1	CASSSVAGVIHEQYF	TGCGCCAGCAGCTCCGTAGCGGGAGTAATCCACGAGCAGTACTTC
TRBD1	TRBJ2-7	.	TRBV2	CASSETGGALLEQYF	TGTGCCAGCAGTGAGACAGGGGGCGCCTTACTCGAGCAGTACTTC
TRBD1	TRBJ1-5	once	TRBV28	CASRGQVGQPQHF	TGTGCCAGCAGAGGACAGGTTGGTCAGCCCCAGCATTTT
TRBD1	TRBJ2-7	.	TRBV7-2	CASSPQDRGTTYEQYF	TGTGCCAGCAGCCCCCAAGACAGGGGAACTACCTACGAGCAGTACTTC
.	TRBJ1-2	.	TRBV9	CASSKQAPYGYTF	TGTGCCAGCAGCAAACAGGCGCCCTATGGCTACACCTTC
TRBD2	TRBJ2-5	.	TRBV10-2	CASRRAGGEETQYF	TGCGCCAGCAGGCGGGCGGGAGGTGAGGAGACCCAGTACTTC
TRBD1	TRBJ1-5	few	TRBV27	CASSRTGGSGGQPQHF	TGTGCCAGCAGCAGGACAGGGGGCTCCGGAGGGCAGCCCCAGCATTTT
TRBD1	TRBJ1-4	once	TRBV18	CASSRSGTGNEKLFF	TGTGCCAGCTCACGTTCCGGGACAGGGAATGAAAAACTGTTTTTT
TRBD1	TRBJ2-2	few	TRBV9	CASSPGTGQWTFTGELFF	TGTGCCAGCAGCCCCGGGACAGGCCAATGGACTTTCACCGGGGAGCTGTTTTTT
.	TRBJ2-7	few	TRBV5-1	CASSGWPSSYEQYF	TGCGCCAGCAGCGGGTGGCCCAGCTCCTACGAGCAGTACTTC
.	TRBJ2-7	.	TRBV11-2	CASSLSQVEEQYF	TGTGCCAGCAGCTTATCCCAAGTTGAAGAGCAGTACTTC
TRBD1	TRBJ2-7	.	TRBV11-2	CASSPASRAGTGSSYEQYF	TGTGCCAGCAGCCCCGCATCAAGGGCCGGGACAGGTTCCTCCTACGAGCAGTACTTC
TRBD2	TRBJ2-5	.	TRBV10-3	CAISERLAGEETQYF	TGTGCCATCAGTGAACGGCTAGCGGGGGAAGAGACCCAGTACTTC
.	TRBJ1-1	.	TRBV7-2	CASSLATVVYTEAFF	TGTGCCAGCAGCTTAGCTACGGTAGTGTACACTGAAGCTTTCTTT
.	TRBJ1-2	few	TRBV6-1	CASSEAGGAGGYTF	TGTGCCAGCAGTGAAGCGGGGGGCGCTGGTGGCTACACCTTC
.	TRBJ2-1	.	TRBV7-9	CASSMTSSNEQFF	TGTGCCAGCAGCATGACTAGTTCGAATGAGCAGTTCTTC
.	TRBJ2-5	once	TRBV7-6	CASTSLYQETQYF	TGTGCCAGCACCTCTTTGTACCAAGAGACCCAGTACTTC
.	TRBJ1-5	.	TRBV5-4	CASSLVRGSNQPQHF	TGTGCCAGCAGCTTGGTCAGGGGAAGCAATCAGCCCCAGCATTTT
.	TRBJ1-1	.	TRBV18	CASSPAQVNTEAFF	TGTGCCAGCTCACCGGCACAGGTGAACACTGAAGCTTTCTTT
.	TRBJ2-7	.	TRBV19	CASSRQHRRPAEYEQYF	TGTGCCAGTAGTCGCCAACACAGGCGTCCCGCTGAATACGAGCAGTACTTC
.	TRBJ1-1	.	TRBV4-2	CASSQSDVNTEAFF	TGTGCCAGCAGTCAAAGCGACGTGAACACTGAAGCTTTCTTT
TRBD1	TRBJ1-4	.	TRBV27	CATGQGARNEKLFF	TGTGCCACGGGACAGGGGGCGAGAAATGAAAAACTGTTTTTT
TRBD1	TRBJ2-3	many	TRBV5-1	CASSLWTGEADTQYF	TGCGCCAGCAGCTTGTGGACAGGGGAAGCAGATACGCAGTATTTT
.	TRBJ1-5	.	TRBV28	CASSFFSQRDQPQHF	TGTGCCAGCAGTTTTTTTTCTCAGAGGGATCAGCCCCAGCATTTT
.	TRBJ1-1	.	TRBV5-1	CASSVQGNTEAFF	TGCGCCAGCAGCGTACAGGGGAACACTGAAGCTTTCTTT
.	TRBJ2-6	.	TRBV7-9	CASSLQHSSGANVLTF	TGTGCCAGCAGCTTACAACATAGCTCTGGGGCCAACGTCCTGACTTTC
.	TRBJ1-1	.	TRBV5-1	CASAGRNTEAFF	TGCGCTTCGGCGGGACGTAACACTGAAGCTTTCTTT
.	TRBJ2-5	many	TRBV11-3	CASSLSAGSIETQYF	TGTGCCAGCAGCTTATCGGCGGGATCCATTGAGACCCAGTACTTC
.	TRBJ2-1	.	TRBV28	CASTFGLNEQFF	TGTGCCAGCACCTTCGGGCTCAATGAGCAGTTCTTC
.	TRBJ1-1	few	TRBV19	CASSSTRNTEAFF	TGTGCCAGTAGTAGCACACGAAACACTGAAGCTTTCTTT
TRBD1	TRBJ2-7	.	TRBV28	CASTDRVNEQYF	TGTGCCAGCACGGACAGGGTTAACGAGCAGTACTTC
.	TRBJ2-7	few	TRBV7-6	CASSPHSGLMEDEQYF	TGTGCCAGCAGCCCACATTCGGGGTTGATGGAGGACGAGCAGTACTTC
TRBD2	TRBJ2-3	.	TRBV18	CASSPTSFSTDTQYF	TGTGCCAGCTCACCGACTAGCTTCTCCACAGATACGCAGTATTTT
TRBD1	TRBJ2-3	.	TRBV27	CASRGQGVGTQYF	TGTGCCAGCCGGGGACAGGGGGTTGGTACGCAGTATTTT
TRBD1	TRBJ1-4	.	TRBV5-5	CASSLQGPVGTNEKLFF	TGTGCCAGCAGCTTACAGGGGCCGGTGGGAACTAATGAAAAACTGTTTTTT
.	TRBJ1-1	.	TRBV6-5	CASSYGGLGTEAFF	TGTGCCAGCAGTTACGGGGGTTTGGGCACTGAAGCTTTCTTT
.	TRBJ2-1	.	TRBV11-2	CASSLVPTTVEQFF	TGTGCCAGCAGCTTAGTACCAACCACGGTTGAGCAGTTCTTC
.	TRBJ2-2	.	TRBV2	CASIPDWGGELFF	TGTGCCAGCATTCCCGACTGGGGCGGGGAGCTGTTTTTT
.	TRBJ2-5	few	TRBV9	CASSVGEETQYF	TGTGCCAGCAGCGTAGGTGAAGAGACCCAGTACTTC
.	TRBJ1-2	.	TRBV28	CASSSTADYGYTF	TGTGCCAGCAGTTCGACAGCCGACTATGGCTACACCTTC
TRBD2	TRBJ2-7	.	TRBV11-2	CASSPNALAGGYEQYF	TGTGCCAGCAGCCCCAACGCACTAGCGGGAGGCTACGAGCAGTACTTC
TRBD1	TRBJ2-5	once	TRBV5-1	CASSSRGRRAETQYF	TGCGCCAGCAGTTCCAGGGGGCGACGGGCAGAGACCCAGTACTTC
TRBD2	TRBJ2-7	.	TRBV28	CASITAGALNSNEQYF	TGTGCCAGCATAACAGCGGGAGCCTTAAATAGCAACGAGCAGTACTTC
TRBD2	TRBJ2-1	.	TRBV10-3	CAISRTSGDNEQFF	TGTGCCATCAGTCGGACTAGCGGGGACAATGAGCAGTTCTTC
.	TRBJ1-3	few	TRBV5-1	CARTDSRASGNTIYF	TGCGCCAGAACGGACAGTCGCGCCTCTGGAAACACCATATATTTT
.	TRBJ2-5	.	TRBV4-2	CASSQELDDPSEAQYF	TGTGCCAGCAGCCAAGAATTGGACGACCCGTCAGAGGCCCAGTACTTC
.	TRBJ1-5	.	TRBV18	CASSLGPPFIESQPQHF	TGTGCCAGCTCCCTTGGACCCCCGTTTATTGAGAGTCAGCCCCAGCATTTT
TRBD1	TRBJ1-2	few	TRBV5-1	CASSIAPGQSLYGYTF	TGCGCCAGCAGCATCGCCCCGGGACAGAGCCTCTATGGCTACACCTTC
TRBD1	TRBJ2-3	.	TRBV18	CASSPPNRGRTDTQYF	TGTGCCAGCTCACCACCGAACAGGGGGCGCACAGATACGCAGTATTTT
TRBD2	TRBJ2-7	.	TRBV7-2	CASSLTSGLYEQYF	TGTGCCAGCAGCCTTACTAGCGGGCTTTACGAGCAGTACTTC
TRBD2	TRBJ2-3	.	TRBV11-2	CASSPSLLARGADTQYF	TGTGCCAGCAGCCCCTCACTGTTGGCCCGGGGGGCAGATACGCAGTATTTT
TRBD2	TRBJ2-1	many	TRBV2	CASSASGSSYNEQFF	TGTGCCAGCAGTGCTAGCGGGAGCTCCTACAATGAGCAGTTCTTC
.	TRBJ1-5	.	TRBV28	CASSFWGAVEPQHF	TGTGCCAGCAGTTTTTGGGGGGCGGTTGAGCCCCAGCATTTT
.	TRBJ2-7	.	TRBV4-1	CASSQDRVGVYEQYF	TGCGCCAGCAGCCAAGACAGGGTGGGGGTTTACGAGCAGTACTTC
.	TRBJ1-5	few	TRBV4-2	CASSRSRDQPQHF	TGTGCCAGCAGCCGGAGTCGGGATCAGCCCCAGCATTTT
.	TRBJ1-5	once	TRBV7-2	CASSLGSGSNQPQHF	TGTGCCAGCAGCTTAGGTTCAGGCAGCAATCAGCCCCAGCATTTT